This T cell receptor (beta chain) emerged from a study of CD8+CD57+ T cells in acquired aplastic anemia. At the level of the study: An average of roughly 3.2 ug of DNA was obtained from sorted CD4+ and CD8+ cells. Findings and caveats of the study: The study identified almost 30 CD8+ CDR3 sequences shared by patients and controls.

This clonotype was detected only a few times. The target antigen is unknown. For CDR3 and TCR beta VDJ profiling, genomic DNA was the template used. TCRdb re-called the reads with MiXCR, one entry per CDR3 protein. The repertoire holds a few hundred thousand distinct CDR3 sequences, with roughly 33% as singletons. V lost 5 bases and J 7 bases, leaving 11 bases between the germline ends. The CDR3 covers 11 residues. Per germline, CDR1 GTSNPN and CDR2 SVGIG (reference sequence). The clonotype comes from a human donor in good health, serving as a control. The genes are TRBV30 and TRBJ1-1; D perhaps matches TRBD1 (5 bases). The sample was sorted CD4+, CD8+, or CD8+CD57+ T cells (not recorded which) from PBMCs. The DNA for the CDR3 is TGTGCCTGGGCCACAGGCCTTGAAGCTTTCTTT. It encodes CAWATGLEAFF.